Presented here are 20 T cell receptor beta chains from one specimen sequenced in a study of siplizumab effects on memory and regulatory T cells. This table comes from immunoSEQ multiplex PCR, and its TCRdb copy is limited to in-frame clones, with some not included. The data contain some 96,000 clones, approximately 94% of them singletons. Material: non-Treg CD4+ T cells sorted from blood. All receptors derive from a human donor in good health.

CDR3 amino acids: CATSRRTGADTQYF. DNA of the CDR3: TGTGCCACCAGCAGACGGACAGGGGCAGATACGCAGTATTTT. V usage is TRBV15 and J usage is TRBJ2-3; 9 bases line up with TRBD1. Germline CDR1 and CDR2: LNHNV and YYDKDF (reference sequence). This CDR3 is 14 amino acids long. With V trimmed by 2 bases and J by 4 bases, 1 base remained unmatched.

This chain uses TRBV29-1 with TRBJ1-2; D gene unclear. The V end lost 4 bases, the J end lost 3 bases, and 15 bases lay between the germline ends. Germline V lookup: CDR1 SQVTM, CDR2 ANQGSEA. There are 14 residues in the CDR3. CDR3 sequence: CSVAKGQFDYGYTF. The CDR3 bases are TGCAGCGTTGCTAAGGGTCAATTTGACTATGGCTACACCTTC.

The V gene is TRBV7-3, the J gene TRBJ1-1, with no clear D. The V gene's germline CDR1 is SGHTA and CDR2 FQGTGA. The germline V and J ends were trimmed by 4 bases and 1 base, with 7 bases remaining between them. CDR3 length: 13 amino acids. The CDR3 region is CASSSDPNTEAFF. In nucleotides, the CDR3 is TGTGCCAGCAGCTCCGACCCGAACACTGAAGCTTTCTTT.

The chain employs TRBV6-6 and TRBJ1-5, with D perhaps matching TRBD1 (5 bases). Per the germline V gene, CDR1 is MNHNY and CDR2 is SVGAGI (reference sequence). There are 15 residues in the CDR3. Between the trimmed V and J ends, which lost 2 bases and 0 bases, there was a span of 8 bases. The CDR3 DNA follows: TGTGCCAGCAGTTACGGGGACGATAGCAATCAGCCCCAGCATTTT. It encodes CASSYGDDSNQPQHF.

This clone came up once. The J gene is TRBJ2-2, the V gene TRBV19; 9 bases map to TRBD2. The germline CDR1 and CDR2 sequences are LNHDA and SQIVND (reference sequence). This CDR3 contains 16 residues. V lost 5 bases and J lost 5; bases outside the gene matches: 9. The CDR3 spells CASSLSSGRVTGELFF. Written as DNA, the CDR3 is TGTGCCAGTAGTCTCAGTAGCGGGAGAGTTACCGGGGAGCTGTTTTTT.

The V and J genes are TRBV2 and TRBJ2-3; no firm D call. In germline, CDR1 is SNHLY, CDR2 FYNNEI. V lost 5 bases and J lost 4, with 10 bases in between. The CDR3 totals 13 residues. CDR3 in amino acids: CASSYNPSDTQYF. Here the CDR3 DNA reads TGTGCCAGCAGTTATAATCCGTCAGATACGCAGTATTTT. The complete variable domain, with remaining parts taken from reference TRBV2 and TRBJ2-3, reads EPEVTQTPSHQVTQMGQEVILRCVPISNHLYFYWYRQILGQKVEFLVSFYNNEISEKSEIFDDQFSVERPDGSNFTLKIRSTKLEDSAMYFCASSYNPSDTQYFGPGTRLTVL.

The chain recombines TRBV10-3 with TRBJ2-3; tentative D call: TRBD2 (6 bases). CDR1 is ENHRY, CDR2 SYGVKD, per germline. The CDR3 sequence is 17 residues long. Trimming stripped 4 bases from V and 2 bases from J, with 19 bases between. CDR3 sequence (DNA): TGTGCCATCAGTGTACCAAATTGGGGGACTTTCACAGATACGCAGTATTTT. Protein sequence: CAISVPNWGTFTDTQYF.

The J gene is TRBJ1-1, the V gene TRBV2; 8 nucleotides align to TRBD1. Losses at the gene ends were 7 bases for V and 0 bases for J; bases not matched to a gene: 7. Germline CDR1 SNHLY, CDR2 FYNNEI. The CDR3 is made up of 15 amino acids. DNA of the CDR3: TGTGCCAGCATTGATAGGACAGGGTTGAACACTGAAGCTTTCTTT. Protein product: CASIDRTGLNTEAFF.

The genes are TRBV10-3 and TRBJ1-1, with D possibly TRBD1 on 6 matching bases. The germline V gene has CDR1 ENHRY and CDR2 SYGVKD. The CDR3 loop spans 13 amino acids. Trimming took 4 bases from V and 5 from J, leaving 11 bases between them. The CDR3 DNA reads TGTGCCATCAGTGCCAGGGGAGGGACTGAAGCTTTCTTT. Translation: CAISARGGTEAFF.

The CDR3 reads CASSEWGSYGYTF. Here the CDR3 DNA reads TGTGCCAGCAGTGAATGGGGGAGCTATGGCTACACCTTC. The chain recombines TRBV6-1 with TRBJ1-2; a weak D match, TRBD1 (5 bases). V lost 2 bases to trimming and J lost 4 bases, with 8 bases between them. Germline V gene sequence: CDR1 MNHNS, CDR2 SASEGT. The CDR3 contains 13 residues.

The chain links TRBV19 to TRBJ2-2, with D uncertain. The CDR3 sequence is 15 residues long. Trimming took 1 base from V and 7 from J, leaving 13 bases between them. Germline-derived CDR1 and CDR2 are LNHDA and SQIVND (reference sequence). Written as DNA, the CDR3 is TGTGCCAGTAGTATAGCGGCCCGGGTGGACGGGGAGCTGTTTTTT. Translation: CASSIAARVDGELFF.

This clone is a singleton in its sample. The chain has TRBV6-6 and TRBJ1-2; D is unresolved. The CDR3 covers 13 residues. V was cut by 3 bases and J by 7 bases, with 12 bases left in between. Germline V gene sequence: CDR1 MNHNY, CDR2 SVGAGI (reference sequence). The CDR3 reads CASSYKGAAGYTF. Here the CDR3 DNA reads TGTGCCAGCAGTTATAAGGGTGCTGCTGGCTACACCTTC.

This chain links TRBV5-1 with TRBJ2-1, with 8 bases that match TRBD2. The CDR3 is 16 residues long. V lost 4 bases, J lost 8 bases, and 14 bases stayed unmatched. Germline-derived CDR1 and CDR2 are SGHRS and YFSETQ. The CDR3 reads CASSGNIAGRGHEQFF. CDR3 nucleotide sequence: TGCGCCAGCAGCGGTAACATAGCCGGGAGGGGTCATGAGCAGTTCTTC.

The rearrangement uses TRBV9 and TRBJ2-3; 16 bases align to TRBD2. The germline V gene encodes CDR1 SGDLS and CDR2 YYNGEE. Germline trimming cut 4 bases from V and 5 bases from J; bases unmatched to any gene: 7. CDR3 length: 17 amino acids. The CDR3 loop reads CASSTGTSGRGKDTQYF. CDR3 DNA: TGTGCCAGCAGCACTGGGACTAGCGGGAGGGGGAAAGATACGCAGTATTTT.

This chain connects TRBV29-1 to TRBJ1-1; D is unclear. With 7 bases removed from V and 1 base from J, the gap between germline ends came to 10 bases. The CDR3 is 12 amino acids. Germline CDR1 and CDR2: SQVTM and ANQGSEA. The CDR3, as DNA: TGCAGCGCCGAAGACCAGAACACTGAAGCTTTCTTT. Amino acids: CSAEDQNTEAFF.

The J gene is TRBJ1-1, the V gene TRBV5-5, with D unresolved. Per germline, CDR1 SGHKS and CDR2 YYEKEE (reference sequence). The CDR3 spans 13 residues. V was cut by 4 bases and J by 0 bases, with 7 bases left in between. The CDR3 DNA reads TGTGCCAGCAGCCAAACAGTGAACACTGAAGCTTTCTTT. This gives the protein CASSQTVNTEAFF. The variable domain in full, completed from reference TRBV5-5 and TRBJ1-1, reads DAGVTQSPTHLIKTRGQQVTLRCSPISGHKSVSWYQQVLGQGPQFIFQYYEKEERGRGNFPDRFSARQFPNYSSELNVNALLLGDSALYLCASSQTVNTEAFFGQGTRLTVV.

The chain joins TRBV9 to TRBJ2-5; 11 bases match TRBD2. The V and J ends lost 1 base and 3 bases, in that order; junction bases with no gene match: 8. Germline loops: CDR1 SGDLS, CDR2 YYNGEE. CDR3 size: 17 residues. The chain's CDR3 is CASSVRVSSGRKETQYF. The CDR3 bases are TGTGCCAGCAGCGTACGAGTTTCTAGCGGGAGGAAAGAGACCCAGTACTTC.

The chain employs TRBV9 and TRBJ2-7, with D unresolved. This CDR3 spans 14 amino acids. The V gene lost 0 bases and the J gene lost 5 bases, with 12 bases spanning the gap. Germline V gives CDR1 SGDLS, CDR2 YYNGEE. The DNA for the CDR3 is TGTGCCAGCAGCGTAGGTCCAGAAGGGCACGAGCAGTACTTC. Encoded protein: CASSVGPEGHEQYF.

The CDR3 nucleotides are TGTGCCAGCAGTTTCCGGGACAGGGCAGGCAATCAGCCCCAGCATTTT. Translation: CASSFRDRAGNQPQHF. This chain uses TRBV28 with TRBJ1-5, with 9 bases fitting TRBD1. Per the germline V gene, CDR1 is MDHEN and CDR2 is SYDVKM. V lost 3 bases, J lost 2 bases, and 5 bases stayed unmatched. This CDR3 is 16 amino acids long. The variable domain in full, with the rest retrieved from reference TRBV28 and TRBJ1-5, is DVKVTQSSRYLVKRTGEKVFLECVQDMDHENMFWYRQDPGLGLRLIYFSYDVKMKEKGDIPEGYSVSREKKERFSLILESASTNQTSMYLCASSFRDRAGNQPQHFGDGTRLSIL.

The rearrangement uses TRBV27 and TRBJ1-1; a possible D gene is TRBD1 (5 bases). This CDR3 spans 13 amino acids. Trimming stripped 3 bases from V and 4 bases from J, with 9 bases between. The germline CDR1 and CDR2 sequences are MNHEY and SMNVEV (reference sequence). This CDR3 is CASSFPGGTEAFF. CDR3 nucleotide sequence: TGTGCCAGCAGTTTCCCCGGGGGCACTGAAGCTTTCTTT.